This entry describes one T cell receptor (beta chain). The primer mix had 60 Vbeta and 13 Jbeta primers. Sequencing used immunoSEQ multiplex PCR; TCRdb keeps in-frame clones, though not all of them. The data show 99,000 or so clones, roughly 15% seen once. The data were taken from a study of cytomegalovirus exposure and HLA in healthy donors. The CDR3 loop spans 13 amino acids. CDR1 is SNHLY, CDR2 FYNNEI, per germline. Between the trimmed V and J ends, which lost 7 bases and 2 bases, there was a span of 12 bases. The sample was PBMCs. The receptor was derived from a female donor in good health and CMV-seronegative. V gene TRBV2 combines with J gene TRBJ2-7; TRBD1 is a possible D gene (7 bases). CDR3 sequence (DNA): TGTGCCAGCACTCAGGGGGGACCCTACGAGCAGTACTTC. Residues: CASTQGGPYEQYF.